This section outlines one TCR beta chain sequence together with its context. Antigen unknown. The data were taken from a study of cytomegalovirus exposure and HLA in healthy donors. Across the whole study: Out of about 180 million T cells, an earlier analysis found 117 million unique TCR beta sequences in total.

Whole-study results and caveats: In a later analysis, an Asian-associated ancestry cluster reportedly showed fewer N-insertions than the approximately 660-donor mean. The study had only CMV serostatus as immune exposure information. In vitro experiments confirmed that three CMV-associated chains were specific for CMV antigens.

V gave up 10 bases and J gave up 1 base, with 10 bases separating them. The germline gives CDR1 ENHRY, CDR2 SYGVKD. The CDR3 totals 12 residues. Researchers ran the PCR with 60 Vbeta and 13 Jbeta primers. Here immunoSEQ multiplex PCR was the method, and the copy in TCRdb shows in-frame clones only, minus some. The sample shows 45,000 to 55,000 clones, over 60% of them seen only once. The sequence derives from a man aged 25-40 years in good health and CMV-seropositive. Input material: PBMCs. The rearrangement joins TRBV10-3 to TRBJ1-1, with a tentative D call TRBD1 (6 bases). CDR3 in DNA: TGTGCCACCCAACAGGGGAACACTGAAGCTTTCTTT. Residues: CATQQGNTEAFF.